The 8 T cell receptor beta chains below all came from one sample that was sequenced in a study of cytotoxic CD8 clonotypes in ibrutinib-treated CLL. The assay was immunoSEQ multiplex PCR, and TCRdb's table has in-frame clones only and misses some. The sample contains over 45,000 clones, 56% of which appear only once. The sequencing used PBMCs, collected after 24 months of ibrutinib treatment. Receptor source: a human donor with chronic lymphocytic leukemia.

This rearrangement joins TRBV2 to TRBJ2-7, with 7 nucleotides matching TRBD1. Trimming removed 10 bases from V and 2 bases from J; junction bases left unmatched: 8. This CDR3 is built from 13 residues. CDR1 SNHLY and CDR2 FYNNEI come from the germline V gene. This CDR3 is CATRGYLTYEQYV. The CDR3, as DNA: TGTGCCACCAGGGGGTATTTGACCTACGAGCAGTACGTC.

This rearrangement joins TRBV28 to TRBJ2-2; 12 bases line up with TRBD1. The CDR3 is made up of 20 amino acids. Trimming cost V 3 bases and J 2 bases; bases outside gene matches: 13. The V gene's germline CDR1 is MDHEN and CDR2 SYDVKM. CDR3 amino acids: CASSFLYPGQGAINTGELFF. The CDR3 DNA follows: TGTGCCAGCAGTTTTCTCTATCCGGGACAGGGGGCTATTAACACCGGGGAGCTGTTTTTT.

The rearrangement links TRBV5-1 to TRBJ1-4; weak D call: TRBD1 (5 bases). The CDR3 runs to 15 residues. Trimming took 4 bases from V and 4 from J, leaving 14 bases between them. The germline gives CDR1 SGHRS, CDR2 YFSETQ. The CDR3 sequence is CASSRWGDDNEKLFF. The CDR3 DNA sequence: TGCGCCAGCAGCCGGTGGGGGGACGATAATGAAAAACTGTTTTTT.

V is TRBV30 and J is TRBJ2-3; D ambiguous. Germline values: CDR1 GTSNPN, CDR2 SVGIG (reference sequence). Trimming took 4 bases from V and 0 from J, leaving 2 bases between them. The CDR3 spans 11 residues. CDR3 in amino acids: CAWTSTDTQYF. CDR3 nucleotides: TGTGCCTGGACGAGCACAGATACGCAGTATTTT. Together with reference TRBV30 and TRBJ2-3, the CDR3 gives the full variable domain: SQTIHQWPATLVQPVGSPLSLECTVEGTSNPNLYWYRQAAGRGLQLLFYSVGIGQISSEVPQNLSASRPQDRQFILSSKKLLLSDSGFYLCAWTSTDTQYFGPGTRLTVL.

At least ten counts were recorded for this clone. V gene TRBV11-3 combines with J gene TRBJ2-7, with 8 positions matching TRBD1. The V gene's germline CDR1 is SGHNT and CDR2 YENEEA. This CDR3 is built from 13 residues. V lost 2 bases and J lost 3; bases outside the gene matches: 0. CDR3 DNA: TGTGCCAGCAGCTTAACAGGGGGCTACGAGCAGTACTTC. Translation gives CASSLTGGYEQYF.

This chain connects TRBV4-2 to TRBJ2-3; the D is unclear. V lost 1 base to trimming and J lost 5 bases, with 7 bases between them. Germline values: CDR1 LGHNA, CDR2 YNFKEQ. This CDR3 is 13 amino acids long. In nucleotides, the CDR3 is TGTGCCAGCAGCCAAGGGAGAAGAGATACGCAGTATTTT. Protein product: CASSQGRRDTQYF.

This chain uses TRBV5-6 with TRBJ2-2; TRBD1 agrees at 7 bases. Germline V CDR1 and CDR2: SGHDT, YYEEEE. The CDR3 sequence is 15 residues long. V lost 1 base to trimming and J lost 4 bases; unmatched junction nucleotides: 4. The CDR3 loop is CASSLTGAITGELFF. CDR3 nucleotides: TGTGCCAGCAGCTTGACAGGGGCGATCACCGGGGAGCTGTTTTTT.

The J gene is TRBJ2-7, the V gene TRBV6-5, with 7 nucleotides matching TRBD1. CDR1 and CDR2 from the germline V gene are MNHEY and SVGAGI. Unmatched junction bases numbered 3, after V lost 2 bases and J lost 2 bases. The CDR3 loop spans 14 amino acids. CDR3 sequence: CASSYHGQAYEQYF. Written as DNA, the CDR3 is TGTGCCAGCAGTTACCATGGACAGGCCTACGAGCAGTACTTC.